One and the same sample provided the 15 T cell receptor beta chains below, sequenced in a study of shared clonotypes between healthy human individuals. Naive CD8 cells lacked CD45RO, underwent positive selection for CCR7 and left out terminally differentiated effector memory CD45RA+ cells. The repertoire was sequenced with immunoSEQ multiplex PCR; TCRdb's copy has only in-frame clones and lacks some. The repertoire holds about 2.1 million clones, with about 93% as singletons. The sequenced sample was naive CD8+ T cells from PBMCs. Receptors originate from a man younger than 35 in good health. Some clones in this sample may be carry-over from other donors' samples.

CDR3 residues: CASSPQTAVYGYTF. The CDR3 region has the DNA TGTGCCAGCAGCCCCCAGACAGCAGTCTATGGCTACACCTTC. The genes are TRBV7-9 and TRBJ1-2, with D perhaps matching TRBD1 (5 bases). CDR3 length: 14 amino acids. Germline lookup yields CDR1 SEHNR and CDR2 FQNEAQ (reference sequence). The V end was cut by 5 bases, the J end by 4 bases, with 14 bases between.

The chain is built from TRBV7-3 and TRBJ2-3, with D possibly being TRBD1 (6 bases). The CDR3 spans 15 residues. The germline V gene encodes CDR1 SGHTA and CDR2 FQGTGA. V was cut by 5 bases and J by 5 bases, with 17 bases left in between. In DNA form, the CDR3 reads TGTGCCAGCAGCCCCCTAGGGGGAGCCGGAGATACGCAGTATTTT. As protein: CASSPLGGAGDTQYF.

The rearrangement joins TRBV29-1 to TRBJ2-5; D unresolved. Germline V lookup: CDR1 SQVTM, CDR2 ANQGSEA. Trimming left V 3 bases short and J 9 bases short, with 8 bases between. CDR3 length: 10 amino acids. DNA for the CDR3: TGCAGCGTTGACCTCGGGTCCCAGTACTTC. It codes for CSVDLGSQYF. The entire variable domain, with the rest obtained from reference TRBV29-1 and TRBJ2-5, is as follows: SAVISQKPSRDICQRGTSLTIQCQVDSQVTMMFWYRQQPGQSLTLIATANQGSEATYESGFVIDKFPISRPNLTFSTLTVSNMSPEDSSIYLCSVDLGSQYFGPGTRLLVL.

This rearrangement joins TRBV13 to TRBJ2-5, with 8 bases matching TRBD2. The ends lost 5 bases at V and 4 bases at J; junction bases unmatched: 12. The CDR3 length is 16 residues. The germline V gene encodes CDR1 PRHDT and CDR2 FYEKMQ (reference sequence). The CDR3 sequence is CASSPRVAGTPETQYF. The CDR3 coding sequence is TGTGCCAGCAGCCCCCGGGTAGCGGGAACCCCAGAGACCCAGTACTTC.

This clone was observed once. The rearrangement links TRBV19 to TRBJ2-1, with D perhaps given as TRBD1 or TRBD2 (5 bases each). Germline CDR1 LNHDA, CDR2 SQIVND (reference sequence). The CDR3 runs 14 residues. Trimming took 8 bases from V and 5 from J, leaving 16 bases between them. Here the CDR3 DNA reads TGTGCCAGTGCGTGGGGGAGCAGCCACAATGAGCAGTTCTTC. This translates into CASAWGSSHNEQFF.

V usage is TRBV27 and J usage is TRBJ2-7; D possibly corresponds to TRBD2 (6 bases). V was shortened by 2 bases and J by 5 bases, with 13 bases between the two germline ends. This CDR3 region has 14 residues. From germline, CDR1 is MNHEY and CDR2 SMNVEV (reference sequence). This chain's CDR3 is CASSLAGLGNEQYF. The CDR3 nucleotides are TGTGCCAGCAGTTTAGCGGGACTGGGGAACGAGCAGTACTTC.

The count of this clone is one. The chain couples TRBV15 to TRBJ1-2; possible D gene TRBD1, 5 bases. CDR1 and CDR2 (germline): LNHNV, YYDKDF (reference sequence). The CDR3 loop spans 15 amino acids. V shed 0 bases and J shed 7 bases, with 15 bases lying between them. CDR3 sequence reads: CATSRDAQGRGGYTF. CDR3 DNA: TGTGCCACCAGCAGAGATGCGCAGGGTAGAGGTGGCTACACCTTC.

With regard to this clone: At the DNA level, this CDR3 is encoded by other sequences in the same sample as well. This chain joins TRBV7-9 and TRBJ2-3; 8 positions agree with TRBD2. The trim removed 3 bases at V and 0 bases at J, leaving 2 bases unmatched. Germline V gene lookup returns CDR1 SEHNR and CDR2 FQNEAQ (reference sequence). The CDR3 runs 15 residues. The CDR3 DNA sequence: TGTGCCAGCAGCTTCACTAGCGGAAGCACAGATACGCAGTATTTT. It translates to CASSFTSGSTDTQYF.

The CDR3 reads CASSMRDPYDQPQHF. Written as DNA, the CDR3 is TGTGCCAGTAGTATGAGGGACCCTTATGATCAGCCCCAGCATTTT. The chain employs TRBV19 and TRBJ1-5, with D tentatively TRBD1 (5 bases). V was cut by 3 bases and J by 5 bases, with 14 bases left in between. The germline CDR1 and CDR2 sequences are LNHDA and SQIVND (reference sequence). The CDR3 is 15 residues long.

The sample holds one count of this clone. The chain's CDR3 is CAWTGAGWGHYEQYF. The CDR3 nucleotides are TGTGCCTGGACAGGAGCGGGGTGGGGCCACTACGAGCAGTACTTC. The rearrangement joins TRBV30 to TRBJ2-7; 7 positions agree with TRBD2. The junction had 12 bases not matched to a gene; V was cut back by 4 bases and J by 3 bases. The CDR3 runs 15 residues. Germline V gives CDR1 GTSNPN, CDR2 SVGIG (reference sequence).

This clone was detected only once. This chain joins TRBV7-9 and TRBJ2-5, with D perhaps given as TRBD1 or TRBD2 (6 bases each). The CDR3 is 17 residues long. Looked up from germline, CDR1 is SEHNR and CDR2 is FQNEAQ (reference sequence). V lost 5 bases, J lost 0 bases, and 19 bases lay in between. CDR3 sequence (DNA): TGTGCCAGCAGCCGGGGGTCCGGGGGCGCGTACCAAGAGACCCAGTACTTC. As protein: CASSRGSGGAYQETQYF.

This clone has only one observation. CDR3 DNA: TGTGCCAGCAGTTTATCGGGGGGGGCAGGTAGTCGAGCTTTCTTT. It codes for CASSLSGGAGSRAFF. The rearrangement joins TRBV27 to TRBJ1-1; a weak D match, TRBD1 (6 bases). The CDR3 is 15 amino acids. Germline V lookup: CDR1 MNHEY, CDR2 SMNVEV (reference sequence). The germline V and J ends were trimmed by 0 bases and 10 bases, with 18 bases remaining between them.

The chain has TRBV4-1 and TRBJ2-7, with 11 positions matching TRBD1. V lost 9 bases to trimming and J lost 6 bases; unmatched junction nucleotides: 7. Germline lookup yields CDR1 MGHRA and CDR2 YSYEKL. The CDR3 is made up of 13 amino acids. The CDR3 nucleotides are TGCGCCAGTTCTTGGGACAGGGGGTCCGAGCAGTACTTC. Amino acid sequence: CASSWDRGSEQYF.

The V gene is TRBV6-1, the J gene TRBJ1-2, with D maybe TRBD1 (5 bases). The V gene lost 4 bases and the J gene lost 6 bases, with 21 bases spanning the gap. CDR3 size: 16 residues. In germline, CDR1 is MNHNS, CDR2 SASEGT. The CDR3 is CASSVRDLRSEDGYTF. CDR3 sequence (DNA): TGTGCCAGCAGTGTCCGGGACCTAAGGAGTGAGGATGGCTACACCTTC.

V usage is TRBV5-5 and J usage is TRBJ1-1; TRBD1 might be the D (6 bases). Germline CDR1 SGHKS, CDR2 YYEKEE (reference sequence). The CDR3 contains 16 residues. V shed 4 bases and J shed 3 bases, with 19 bases lying between them. The CDR3 DNA reads as TGTGCCAGCAGCCCATGGGACACAGGGTGGGACACTGAAGCTTTCTTT. Its protein product is CASSPWDTGWDTEAFF.